This T cell receptor (beta chain) is drawn from a study of CD8 T cells in Susac syndrome. Notes on the study in general: By the study's own acknowledgment, its TCR sequencing and HLA analysis included relatively few individuals.

When the RNA was reverse transcribed, random hexamers were used with an input of 0.5 to 1 ug. immunoSEQ multiplex PCR amplified TCR beta CDR3 across 54 Vbeta, 13 Jbeta. TCRdb reanalysed the immunoSEQ multiplex PCR reads using MiXCR and keeps one entry per CDR3 protein. The repertoire has about 180,000 distinct CDR3 sequences, approximately 94% of them found once; the top ten carry 0.093%. TCR beta from blood CD8+ and CD4+ T cells was sequenced. TEMRA cells were FACS-enriched, with CD8+ and CD4+ T cells isolated negatively. Regarding this clonotype: What it binds is unknown.

This receptor was obtained from a human donor with multiple sclerosis. Sequenced: CD4+ T cells from PBMCs.

The CDR3 is CASSFQTASYEQYF. The CDR3 DNA reads as TGCGCCAGCAGCTTCCAGACCGCCTCCTACGAGCAGTACTTC. The chain has TRBV5-1 and TRBJ2-7; D call uncertain. Trimming took off 2 bases at V and 0 bases at J, with 9 bases between the two ends. CDR1 is SGHRS and CDR2 is YFSETQ in the germline V gene. This CDR3 contains 14 residues.